The present TCR beta chain was sequenced within a study of cytomegalovirus exposure and HLA in healthy donors. Study overall: About 82 million unique TCRs from HLA-typed donors were held in an early release of data.

Amplification used 60 Vbeta primers and 13 Jbeta primers. Clones were read by immunoSEQ multiplex PCR, and TCRdb kept only the in-frame ones, dropping some. The sample consists of around 150,000 clones, roughly 80% of them appearing once. This clone occurred once. The TCR sequence derives from a male donor in good health and CMV-seropositive. Sequencing was carried out using PBMCs.

The CDR3, as DNA: TGTGCCAGCAGCTTGGACTTTCGGGGTGAGACCCAGTACTTC. Translation: CASSLDFRGETQYF. The chain combines TRBV5-6 with TRBJ2-5, with D tentatively TRBD2 (5 bases). In germline, CDR1 is SGHDT, CDR2 YYEEEE. This CDR3 has 14 amino acids. V was clipped by 0 bases and J by 5 bases, with 11 bases between them.